This TCR beta chain was profiled in a study of blood T cell repertoires in COVID-19. Measured with immunoSEQ multiplex PCR; TCRdb has only the in-frame clones, and not every one. The sample lists about 200,000 clones; around 80% were seen once. Between the trimmed V and J ends, which lost 2 bases and 8 bases, there was a span of 15 bases. This CDR3 has 14 residues. CDR1 is SNHLY and CDR2 is FYNNEI in the germline V gene. The sequence was collected from a human donor in a cohort sampled during active COVID-19. The chain employs TRBV2 and TRBJ1-2; D possibly corresponds to TRBD1 (6 bases). The sequenced sample was peripheral blood. The CDR3 DNA sequence: TGTGCCAGCAGTGAACTGGGACAAGATACCGGCTACACCTTC. Its protein product is CASSELGQDTGYTF.